The subject of this entry is one T cell receptor (beta chain). The ends lost 6 bases at V and 4 bases at J; junction bases unmatched: 8. Germline loops: CDR1 MNHNY, CDR2 SVGAGI (reference sequence). The CDR3 is 15 residues long. This table comes from immunoSEQ multiplex PCR, and its TCRdb copy is limited to in-frame clones, with some not included. The sample lists about 130,000 clones, 70% to 85% occurring once. This sample stems from a study of cytomegalovirus exposure and HLA in healthy donors. The donors were part of the validation cohort of more than 90 subjects. That cohort was separate from the first cohort, which comprised 550 to 750 subjects.

This TCR was sampled from a man aged 30-40 years in good health and CMV-seropositive. The sequenced material came from PBMCs. The chain combines TRBV6-6 with TRBJ2-3, with TRBD2 matching 9 bases. As DNA, the CDR3 is TGTGCCAGCAGGGGGACTAGCAAAGGATCAGATACGCAGTATTTT. It codes for CASRGTSKGSDTQYF.